This paragraph reports one TCR beta chain. This clonotype was detected many times. It has no known antigen specificity. No per-base quality is available; no much larger clone lies one base away. This record comes from a study of T cells in Graves' hyperthyroidism and ophthalmopathy (dated by TCRdb to between 2018 and 2021). With regard to the full study: Peripheral blood was sampled at the time of initial diagnosis, prior to any treatment. To identify TCR V-J signatures that set the groups apart, the researchers used a discovery cohort of 100 patients, made up of roughly 45 with Graves' ophthalmopathy and approximately 57 with stable Graves' hyperthyroidism. Whether ophthalmopathy could be predicted prospectively was tested in an independent validation cohort made up of approximately 19 hyperthyroidism patients plus 17 patients who later progressed to ophthalmopathy. The 90 to 100 discovery patients were randomly split 7:3 into training and test sets. In addition, the study compared T-cell repertoires in thyroid tissue and in blood from several Graves' hyperthyroidism patients. After sampling, hyperthyroidism patients received methimazole starting at 30 mg daily, and ophthalmopathy patients received high-dose intravenous methylprednisolone. The paper describes TCR Vbeta CDR3 sequencing of 135 peripheral blood samples, made up of some 40 ophthalmopathy patients, around 73 hyperthyroidism patients and roughly 17 progressor patients.

The TCR beta CDR3 regions were amplified from RNA transcripts. The TCR CDR3 was subjected to a first round of RT-PCR using the HTBI primer set and the Qiagen OneStep RT-PCR kit. A second multiplex PCR round built the libraries, followed by size selection and purification. Paired-end sequencing of the libraries was performed with 100 bp reads on an Illumina HiSeq2000. The authors' analysis ran thus. SOAPnuke was used to process the raw data, with reads discarded if the reads contained adapters or uncalled bases, had a mean Phred below 15, or lacked an exact constant-primer or identifier match. COPE v1.2.5 was used to merge high-quality paired reads, and clonotypes were defined as unique nucleotide sequences. Clonotypes were aligned to IMGT TRBV, TRBD and TRBJ reference segments using MiTCR v1.1. Only V-J combinations with frequency above 0.0001, covering 99% to 99.2% of repertoires, were analysed. The TCS score was defined as F50 (clonal expansion) divided by E x V (chaos), with BLOSUM62-based TCRdist calculated between CDR3 peptides within each V-J. Welch's t-statistics and random forest reduced around 520 V-J features to about 13, which were used in a naive Bayes classifier (R e1071). TCRdb cleaned the public reads at Q25 with fastp, built clones with MiXCR and kept in-frame beta chains. For every CDR3 protein sequence, its rows merge into one entry that carries the most common genes and DNA. The V and J calls shown here were made by TCRdb, not taken from the authors' results. The sample contains around 540,000 distinct CDR3 sequences, 15% to 20% of them found a single time. Of the sample, less than 30% is held by the ten largest clones.

According to the germline V gene, CDR1 reads SNHLY and CDR2 reads FYNNEI. V and J are truncated by 8 bases and 4 bases respectively, leaving an intervening sequence of 17 bases. From cysteine to phenylalanine, the CDR3 is 14 amino acids long. CDR3 DNA is the only sequence kept; it has 42 bases, read in frame from the first base. Ophthalmopathy patients had moderately to severely active disease, Clinical Activity Score of at least 3, NOSPECS grade of at least 4, and duration under 3 months. The study excluded patients with uncontrolled infections, other autoimmune diseases, pregnancy or lactation. Clinical symptoms, serum thyroxine and TRAb, thyroid ultrasound, and orbital computed tomography formed the basis for the diagnoses. PBMCs were separated from under 11 ml of fresh peripheral blood using Ficoll-Paque density gradient centrifugation. Trizol reagent was used to extract total RNA, and RNA quality was then checked on an Agilent 2100 Bioanalyzer.

What the study reported, not specific to this receptor: In cross-validation, a model built on a 13 V-J signature told ophthalmopathy apart from stable hyperthyroidism with approximately 90% sensitivity and approximately 81% specificity, and in testing the same model reached 80%/75%. No statistical method was used to set the sample size in advance, and investigators knew the group allocation. Blood samples also contained most of the expanded thyroid clonotypes (frequency above 0.001), which suggests that blood repertoires may reflect thyroid immune responses. During validation, the model predicted progression to ophthalmopathy a median of approximately 6.5 months ahead of onset, with more than 55% sensitivity and roughly 72% specificity.

The clonotype was recovered from a woman aged 25 to 39 with Graves' ophthalmopathy. Sequencing was performed on blood. The V gene is TRBV2 and the J gene is TRBJ1-1, and possibly TRBD1, on 5 matching bases. The DNA reads TGTGCCAGCTCTTTCACAGGCGGCGGCACTGAAGCTTTCTTT. This is translated as CASSFTGGGTEAFF.